These 8 T cell receptor beta chains were sequenced from one sample in a study of CD4+ T cells in melanoma. Generated by immunoSEQ multiplex PCR, the TCRdb table keeps only in-frame clones and is missing some. The sample lists fewer than 150,000 clones; 85% to 95% were seen once. These TCRs come from a human donor with melanoma.

The gene calls are TRBV12-5 and TRBJ2-5, with D maybe TRBD1 (6 bases). Germline CDR1 is LGHNT and CDR2 is FRNRAP. Trimming stripped 0 bases from V and 4 bases from J, with 18 bases between. The CDR3 extends over 17 amino acids. In nucleotides, the CDR3 is TGTGCTAGTGGTTTGGTGGACCGGGACATATCAGTAGAGACCCAGTACTTC. This gives the protein CASGLVDRDISVETQYF.

V gene TRBV6-1 combines with J gene TRBJ1-6; D gene unclear. The length of the CDR3 is 14 residues. Germline V lookup: CDR1 MNHNS, CDR2 SASEGT. V lost 2 bases to trimming and J lost 7 bases, with 9 bases between them. CDR3 amino acids: CASSEFLRNSPLHF. CDR3 bases: TGTGCCAGCAGTGAATTTCTCCGGAATTCACCCCTCCACTTT.

The chain carries TRBV7-9 and TRBJ2-1; possible D gene TRBD1, 6 bases. Per germline, CDR1 SEHNR and CDR2 FQNEAQ (reference sequence). This CDR3 region has 15 residues. Trimming pared 5 bases from V and 3 bases from J, leaving 14 bases between. The CDR3 bases are TGTGCCAGCAGCCCGGGACAAGCCAACTACAATGAGCAGTTCTTC. Its protein is CASSPGQANYNEQFF.

The chain combines TRBV30 with TRBJ1-3, with unresolved D. This CDR3 is 14 amino acids long. The V gene's germline CDR1 is GTSNPN and CDR2 SVGIG (reference sequence). CDR3 loop: CAGGRQDSGNTIYF. As DNA, the CDR3 is TGTGCGGGTGGACGCCAGGACTCTGGAAACACCATATATTTT.

The chain is built from TRBV9 and TRBJ1-5, with D unclear. The CDR3 length is 11 residues. In germline, CDR1 is SGDLS, CDR2 YYNGEE. Trimming shortened V by 2 bases and J by 15 bases, and 12 bases separated the two germline ends. DNA for the CDR3: TGTGCCAGCAGCGTCCCACGGCGGCCGCATTTT. Protein product: CASSVPRRPHF.

V and J are TRBV5-5 and TRBJ1-2, with 7 bases lining up with TRBD1. The germline CDR1 and CDR2 sequences are SGHKS and YYEKEE (reference sequence). CDR3 length equals 18 residues. V was clipped by 3 bases and J by 5 bases; unmatched bases: 19. The CDR3 loop is CASSSHTTGAFSGYGYTF. CDR3 DNA sequence: TGTGCCAGCAGCTCTCATACTACAGGGGCTTTTAGTGGATATGGCTACACCTTC.

The chain combines TRBV6-1 with TRBJ1-1; 7 bases fit TRBD1. Germline V lookup: CDR1 MNHNS, CDR2 SASEGT. CDR3 length: 14 residues. Losses at the gene ends were 4 bases for V and 1 base for J; bases not matched to a gene: 3. CDR3 DNA: TGTGCCAGCAGTGCGGGGGACAGGAACACTGAAGCTTTCTTT. As protein: CASSAGDRNTEAFF.

The chain joins TRBV6-1 to TRBJ1-1; D is possibly TRBD1 (6 bases). Trimming took off 6 bases at V and 1 base at J, with 15 bases between the two ends. This CDR3 is built from 15 residues. The germline CDR1 and CDR2 sequences are MNHNS and SASEGT. The CDR3 protein is CASRVDRSANTEAFF. In DNA, the CDR3 is TGTGCCAGCAGAGTCGACAGGTCAGCGAACACTGAAGCTTTCTTT.